Presented here are 17 T cell receptor beta chains from one specimen sequenced in a study of tumor-infiltrating lymphocytes in localized non-small cell lung cancer listed by TCRdb under 2021. Receptors were amplified or captured by the immunoSEQ multiplex PCR assay. TCRdb mirrors the immuneACCESS table, restricted to in-frame sequences. Some clones are absent from its copies; in checked studies, under half trace to an unresolved V gene, and the reason for the others is unknown. Within this sample are 20,000 to 30,000 clones, with around 70% of them counted one time only. The top ten clonotypes cover 14% to 15% of the sample. The sequencing input was lung tumor tissue. The source is a human donor with non-small cell lung cancer.

The DNA of the CDR3 is TGTGCCAGCAGCTTAGTTACTAGCGGGAGTTCCTACGAGCAGTACTTC. This sequence encodes CASSLVTSGSSYEQYF. The V gene is TRBV7-8, the J gene TRBJ2-7, with 11 nucleotides matching TRBD2. The CDR3 has 16 amino acids. Germline CDR1 and CDR2: SGHVS and FQNEAQ. Trimming removed 1 base from V and 1 base from J; junction bases left unmatched: 3.

The CDR3 DNA sequence: TGTGCCAGCAGCCCCGACAGGGGAGCAGCCTACGAGCAGTACTTC. Translating gives CASSPDRGAAYEQYF. The chain carries TRBV2 and TRBJ2-7; TRBD1 agrees at 8 bases. V trimming: 6 bases; J trimming: 2 bases; junction bases outside the gene matches: 9. This CDR3 contains 15 residues. From germline, CDR1 is SNHLY and CDR2 FYNNEI.

The chain recombines TRBV5-3 with TRBJ1-1; D uncertain. TRBV5-3 is marked as an open reading frame, function uncertain. The germline V and J ends were trimmed by 5 bases and 0 bases, with 11 bases remaining between them. CDR3 size: 14 residues. CDR3 in DNA: TGTGCCAGAAGTTCCAGACTGGTGAACACTGAAGCTTTCTTT. Translation gives CARSSRLVNTEAFF.

This chain connects TRBV19 to TRBJ1-2; no clear D. Germline CDR1 reads LNHDA; CDR2 reads SQIVND (reference sequence). This CDR3 spans 14 amino acids. V lost 10 bases and J 1 base, leaving 16 bases between the germline ends. The CDR3 coding sequence is TGTGCCACTACATCCCCGGGCCTTAACTATGGCTACACCTTC. This sequence encodes CATTSPGLNYGYTF.

The gene calls are TRBV27 and TRBJ1-2; D possibly corresponds to TRBD1 (6 bases). Germline V CDR1 and CDR2: MNHEY, SMNVEV (reference sequence). This CDR3 is built from 15 residues. V was cut by 2 bases and J by 1 base, with 11 bases left in between. The CDR3 region is CASSLMGALNYGYTF. The CDR3 coding sequence is TGTGCCAGCAGTTTAATGGGGGCGCTTAACTATGGCTACACCTTC.

The gene calls are TRBV29-1 and TRBJ2-5; TRBD2 matches 15 bases. J was trimmed by 5 bases and V by 5 bases; bases with no gene match: 9. CDR1 and CDR2 (germline): SQVTM, ANQGSEA. The CDR3 contains 16 residues. The CDR3 region is CSVYGLAGGPGETQYF. CDR3 DNA: TGCAGCGTTTACGGACTAGCGGGAGGGCCTGGGGAGACCCAGTACTTC.

The chain uses TRBV7-9 and TRBJ2-3; tentative D call: TRBD1 (5 bases). CDR3 length: 16 amino acids. Germline V gene sequence: CDR1 SEHNR, CDR2 FQNEAQ (reference sequence). Trimming cost V 2 bases and J 0 bases, with 12 bases left between them. The CDR3 nucleotides read TGTGCCAGCAGCTTATTCGCAGGGTTAAGCACAGATACGCAGTATTTT. Translating gives CASSLFAGLSTDTQYF.

Of note for this clone: The same CDR3 can be traced to other DNA sequences in this sample. The chain has TRBV19 and TRBJ2-1; the D gene is possibly TRBD1 (6 bases). V was cut by 6 bases and J by 0 bases, with 12 bases left in between. This CDR3 comprises 15 residues. Per the germline V gene, CDR1 is LNHDA and CDR2 is SQIVND (reference sequence). The CDR3 here is CASRKDRSSYNEQFF. For the CDR3, the DNA is TGTGCCAGTAGGAAGGACAGAAGCTCCTACAATGAGCAGTTCTTC.

V is TRBV5-5 and J is TRBJ1-2; D remains unclear. The CDR3 contains 15 residues. The germline gives CDR1 SGHKS, CDR2 YYEKEE (reference sequence). Trimming took off 4 bases at V and 5 bases at J, with 18 bases between the two ends. CDR3 residues: CASSPLWRESYGYTF. The CDR3 DNA follows: TGTGCCAGCAGCCCCCTGTGGAGGGAGAGTTATGGCTACACCTTC.

The genes are TRBV4-1 and TRBJ2-5; D perhaps matches TRBD2 (6 bases). V dropped 4 bases and J dropped 3 bases, with 15 bases sitting between them. The length of the CDR3 is 15 residues. Germline loops: CDR1 MGHRA, CDR2 YSYEKL. Here the CDR3 DNA reads TGCGCCAGCAGCCTCTCCACTGGGGGGAAAGAGACCCAGTACTTC. This translates into CASSLSTGGKETQYF.

This clone was seen more than once but under ten times. The chain is built from TRBV2 and TRBJ1-5, with 7 bases aligning to TRBD1. V lost 6 bases to trimming and J lost 6 bases; unmatched junction nucleotides: 5. The germline CDR1 and CDR2 sequences are SNHLY and FYNNEI. The CDR3 is 13 amino acids. The CDR3 sequence is CASSVRGRQPQHF. CDR3 nucleotides: TGTGCCAGCAGCGTGAGGGGGCGTCAGCCCCAGCATTTT. Variable domain in full (rest from reference TRBV2 and TRBJ1-5): EPEVTQTPSHQVTQMGQEVILRCVPISNHLYFYWYRQILGQKVEFLVSFYNNEISEKSEIFDDQFSVERPDGSNFTLKIRSTKLEDSAMYFCASSVRGRQPQHFGDGTRLSIL.

This clone is medium-sized by share. The V gene is TRBV4-1, the J gene TRBJ2-7; 9 bases fit TRBD1. With 4 bases clipped from V and 3 bases from J, the junction kept 7 bases outside the gene matches. This CDR3 has 15 residues. Germline loops: CDR1 MGHRA, CDR2 YSYEKL. CDR3 residues: CASSPGTGRSYEQYF. CDR3 sequence (DNA): TGCGCCAGCAGCCCGGGGACAGGGAGAAGCTACGAGCAGTACTTC.

V gene TRBV28 combines with J gene TRBJ2-7; D is unresolved. Germline values: CDR1 MDHEN, CDR2 SYDVKM. The CDR3 loop spans 14 amino acids. V gave up 3 bases and J gave up 6 bases, with 15 bases separating them. CDR3 protein: CASSFVTDSSEQYF. The CDR3 DNA follows: TGTGCCAGCAGTTTTGTAACAGACTCTAGCGAGCAGTACTTC.

The chain uses TRBV19 and TRBJ1-5; 9 bases line up with TRBD1. This CDR3 region has 16 residues. In germline, CDR1 is LNHDA, CDR2 SQIVND (reference sequence). V was clipped by 6 bases and J by 2 bases; unmatched bases: 8. The CDR3, as DNA: TGTGCCAGTAGCACTACAGGGGGCGTAGGCAATCAGCCCCAGCATTTT. Amino acids: CASSTTGGVGNQPQHF.

The rearrangement links TRBV6-1 to TRBJ2-2, with D possibly TRBD1 on 5 matching bases. The ends were cut back, 6 bases at V and 7 bases at J, with 18 bases in the middle. The CDR3 contains 15 residues. Germline loops: CDR1 MNHNS, CDR2 SASEGT. CDR3 coding DNA: TGTGCCAGCAGGAACCAAAGGGGCACCCACGGGGAGCTGTTTTTT. Translated: CASRNQRGTHGELFF.

This clone was found a few times. This sequence joins TRBV11-2 and TRBJ1-5; TRBD1 might be the D (5 bases). V was cut by 0 bases and J by 6 bases, with 6 bases left in between. Germline V lookup: CDR1 SGHAT, CDR2 FQNNGV. The CDR3 length is 13 residues. CDR3 nucleotide sequence: TGTGCCAGCAGCTTAGAAAGGGGTCAGCCCCAGCATTTT. Its translation is CASSLERGQPQHF.

The chain joins TRBV13 to TRBJ1-2, with D unresolved. Trimming stripped 1 base from V and 7 bases from J, with 13 bases between. The V gene's germline CDR1 is PRHDT and CDR2 FYEKMQ (reference sequence). CDR3 size: 14 residues. DNA of the CDR3: TGTGCCAGCAGCTTAGCGCAGCCTTGGGGTGGCTACACCTTC. This codes for CASSLAQPWGGYTF.